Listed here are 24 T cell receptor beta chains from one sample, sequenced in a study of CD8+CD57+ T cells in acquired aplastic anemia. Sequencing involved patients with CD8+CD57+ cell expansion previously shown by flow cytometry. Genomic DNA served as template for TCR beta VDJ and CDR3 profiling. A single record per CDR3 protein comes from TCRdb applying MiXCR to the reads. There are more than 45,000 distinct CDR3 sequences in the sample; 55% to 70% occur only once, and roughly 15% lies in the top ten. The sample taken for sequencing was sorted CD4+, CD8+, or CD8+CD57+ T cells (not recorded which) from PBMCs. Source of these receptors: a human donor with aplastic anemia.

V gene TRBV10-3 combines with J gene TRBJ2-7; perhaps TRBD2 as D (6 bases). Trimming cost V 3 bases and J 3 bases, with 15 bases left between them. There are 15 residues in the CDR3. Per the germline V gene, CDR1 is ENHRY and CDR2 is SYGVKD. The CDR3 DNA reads TGTGCCATCAGTGACCCCGGGACTTTTAGCTACGAGCAGTACTTC. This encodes CAISDPGTFSYEQYF.

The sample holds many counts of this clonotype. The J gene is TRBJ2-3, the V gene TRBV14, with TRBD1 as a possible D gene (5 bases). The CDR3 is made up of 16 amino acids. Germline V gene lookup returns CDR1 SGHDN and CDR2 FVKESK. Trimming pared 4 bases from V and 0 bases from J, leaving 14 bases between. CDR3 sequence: CASSPPGASSTDTQYF. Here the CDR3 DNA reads TGTGCCAGCAGCCCGCCTGGGGCCTCTAGCACAGATACGCAGTATTTT.

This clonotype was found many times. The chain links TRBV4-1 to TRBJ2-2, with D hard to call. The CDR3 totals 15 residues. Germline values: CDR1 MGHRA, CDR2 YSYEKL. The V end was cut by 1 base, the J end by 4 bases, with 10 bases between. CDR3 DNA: TGCGCCAGCAGCCAAGTGGGTCAGACCACCGGGGAGCTGTTTTTT. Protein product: CASSQVGQTTGELFF.

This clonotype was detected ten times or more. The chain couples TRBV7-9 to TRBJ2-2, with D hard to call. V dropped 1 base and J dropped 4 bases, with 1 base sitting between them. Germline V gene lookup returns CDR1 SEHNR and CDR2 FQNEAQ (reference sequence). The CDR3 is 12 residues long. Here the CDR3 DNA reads TGTGCCAGCAGCTTAGGCACCGGGGAGCTGTTTTTT. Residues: CASSLGTGELFF. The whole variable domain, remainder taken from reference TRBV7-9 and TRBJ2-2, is DTGVSQNPRHKITKRGQNVTFRCDPISEHNRLYWYRQTLGQGPEFLTYFQNEAQLEKSRLLSDRFSAERPKGSFSTLEIQRTEQGDSAMYLCASSLGTGELFFGEGSRLTVL.

The CDR3: CSARDPNGNNQPQHF. The CDR3 coding sequence is TGCAGTGCTAGAGATCCGAACGGGAATAATCAGCCCCAGCATTTT. This chain connects TRBV20-1 to TRBJ1-5, with no clear D. Germline CDR1 reads DFQATT; CDR2 reads SNEGSKA (reference sequence). CDR3 length: 15 residues. V was trimmed by 0 bases and J by 4 bases, leaving 13 bases between them.

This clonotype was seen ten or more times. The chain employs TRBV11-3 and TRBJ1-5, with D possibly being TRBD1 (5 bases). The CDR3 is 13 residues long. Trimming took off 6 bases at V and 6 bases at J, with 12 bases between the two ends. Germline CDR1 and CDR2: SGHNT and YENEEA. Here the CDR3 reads CASRGRVGQPQHF. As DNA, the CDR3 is TGTGCCAGCAGGGGACGGGTCGGTCAGCCCCAGCATTTT.

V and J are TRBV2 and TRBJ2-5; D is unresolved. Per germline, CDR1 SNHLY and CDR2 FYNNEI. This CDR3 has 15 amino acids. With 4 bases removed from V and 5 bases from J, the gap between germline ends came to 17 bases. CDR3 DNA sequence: TGTGCCAGCAGTGCCATCCGCCAGTTCTCCGAGACCCAGTACTTC. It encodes CASSAIRQFSETQYF.

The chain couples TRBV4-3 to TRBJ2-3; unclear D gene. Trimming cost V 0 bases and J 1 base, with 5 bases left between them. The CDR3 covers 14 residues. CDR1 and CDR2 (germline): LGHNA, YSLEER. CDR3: CASSQEQGTDTQYF. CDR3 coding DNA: TGCGCCAGCAGCCAAGAGCAGGGCACAGATACGCAGTATTTT.

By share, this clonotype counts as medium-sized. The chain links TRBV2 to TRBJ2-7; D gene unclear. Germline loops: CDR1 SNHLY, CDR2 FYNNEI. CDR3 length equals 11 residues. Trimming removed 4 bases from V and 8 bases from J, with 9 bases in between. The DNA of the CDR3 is TGTGCCAGCAGTGTGTTAACCAAGCAGTACGTC. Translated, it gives CASSVLTKQYV.

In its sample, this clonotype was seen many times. CDR3 nucleotide sequence: TGTGCCAGCAGCGCCCAAAACCAGCCCCAGCATTTT. Amino acid sequence: CASSAQNQPQHF. The J gene is TRBJ1-5, the V gene TRBV11-2; D is uncertain. The CDR3 totals 12 residues. CDR1 and CDR2 (germline): SGHAT, FQNNGV. V was cut by 5 bases and J by 7 bases, with 9 bases left in between.

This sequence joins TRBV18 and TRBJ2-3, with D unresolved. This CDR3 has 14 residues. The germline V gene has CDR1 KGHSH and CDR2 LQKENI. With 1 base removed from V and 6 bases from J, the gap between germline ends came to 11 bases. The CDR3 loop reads CASSPLSSRDTQYF. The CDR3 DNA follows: TGTGCCAGCTCACCACTTTCGTCAAGGGATACGCAGTATTTT.

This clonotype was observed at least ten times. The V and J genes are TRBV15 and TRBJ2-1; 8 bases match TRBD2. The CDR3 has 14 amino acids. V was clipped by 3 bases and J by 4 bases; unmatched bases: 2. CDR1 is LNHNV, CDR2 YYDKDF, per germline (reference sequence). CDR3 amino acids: CATSRLAGYNEQFF. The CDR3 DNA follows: TGTGCCACCAGCAGGTTAGCGGGGTACAATGAGCAGTTCTTC. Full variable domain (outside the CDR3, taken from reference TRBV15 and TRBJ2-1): DAMVIQNPRYQVTQFGKPVTLSCSQTLNHNVMYWYQQKSSQAPKLLFHYYDKDFNNEADTPDNFQSRRPNTSFCFLDIRSPGLGDTAMYLCATSRLAGYNEQFFGPGTRLTVL.

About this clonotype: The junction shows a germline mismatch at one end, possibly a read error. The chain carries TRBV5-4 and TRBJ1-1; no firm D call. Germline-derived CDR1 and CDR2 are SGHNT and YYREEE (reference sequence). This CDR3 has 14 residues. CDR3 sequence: CASSLAPRNTEASF. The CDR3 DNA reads TGTGCCAGCAGCTTGGCCCCCAGGAACACTGAAGCTTCCTTT.

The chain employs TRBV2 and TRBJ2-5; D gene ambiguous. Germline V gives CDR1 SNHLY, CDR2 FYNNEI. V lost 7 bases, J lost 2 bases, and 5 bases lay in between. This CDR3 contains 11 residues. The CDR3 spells CASTKQETQYF. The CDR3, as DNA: TGTGCCAGCACCAAACAAGAGACCCAGTACTTC.

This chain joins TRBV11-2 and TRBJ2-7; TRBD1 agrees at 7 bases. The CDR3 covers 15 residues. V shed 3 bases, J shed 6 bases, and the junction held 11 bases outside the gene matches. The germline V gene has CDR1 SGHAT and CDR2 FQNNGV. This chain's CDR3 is CASSFHRGPVGEQYV. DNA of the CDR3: TGTGCCAGCAGCTTCCACAGGGGACCGGTCGGCGAGCAGTACGTC.

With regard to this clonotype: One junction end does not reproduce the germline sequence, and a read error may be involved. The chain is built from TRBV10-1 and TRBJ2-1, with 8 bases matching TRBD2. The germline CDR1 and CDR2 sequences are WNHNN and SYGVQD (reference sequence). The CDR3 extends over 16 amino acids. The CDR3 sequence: CASSESGGYGDNEQFF. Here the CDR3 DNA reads TGCGCCAGTAGTGAGTCGGGGGGGTATGGAGACAATGAGCAGTTCTTC.

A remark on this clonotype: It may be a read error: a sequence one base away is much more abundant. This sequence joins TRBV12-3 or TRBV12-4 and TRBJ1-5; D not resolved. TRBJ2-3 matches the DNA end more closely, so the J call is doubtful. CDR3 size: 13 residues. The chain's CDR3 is CASSPYANQPQYF. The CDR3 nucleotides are TGTGCCAGCAGCCCTTATGCCAATCAGCCCCAGTATTTT.

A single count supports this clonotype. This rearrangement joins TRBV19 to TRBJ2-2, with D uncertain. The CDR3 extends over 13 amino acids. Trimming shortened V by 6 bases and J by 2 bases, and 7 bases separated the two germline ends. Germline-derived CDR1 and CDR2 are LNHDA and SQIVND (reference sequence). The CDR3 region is CASRRENTGELFF. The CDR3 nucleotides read TGTGCCAGTAGGAGAGAAAACACCGGGGAGCTGTTTTTT.

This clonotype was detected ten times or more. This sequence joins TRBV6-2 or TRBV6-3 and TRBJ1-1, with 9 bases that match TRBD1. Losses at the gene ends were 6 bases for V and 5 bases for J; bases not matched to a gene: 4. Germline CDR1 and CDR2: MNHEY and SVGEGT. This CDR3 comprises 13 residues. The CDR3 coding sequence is TGTGCCAGCAGCCAGGGACAGGGTACTGAAGCTTTCTTT. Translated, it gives CASSQGQGTEAFF.

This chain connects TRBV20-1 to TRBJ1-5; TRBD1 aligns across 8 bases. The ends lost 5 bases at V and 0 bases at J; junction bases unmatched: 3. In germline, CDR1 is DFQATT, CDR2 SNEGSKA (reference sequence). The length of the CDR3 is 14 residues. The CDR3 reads CSALDRDSNQPQHF. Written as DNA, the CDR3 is TGCAGTGCTTTGGACAGGGATAGCAATCAGCCCCAGCATTTT.

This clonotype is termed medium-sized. CDR3 sequence (DNA): TGCAGTGCTAGAGACCCGGACAGACACTACGAGCAGTACTTC. It is translated as CSARDPDRHYEQYF. The chain carries TRBV20-1 and TRBJ2-7, with D possibly matching TRBD1 (6 bases). The CDR3 covers 14 residues. Per the germline V gene, CDR1 is DFQATT and CDR2 is SNEGSKA (reference sequence). Trimming took 0 bases from V and 3 from J, leaving 12 bases between them.

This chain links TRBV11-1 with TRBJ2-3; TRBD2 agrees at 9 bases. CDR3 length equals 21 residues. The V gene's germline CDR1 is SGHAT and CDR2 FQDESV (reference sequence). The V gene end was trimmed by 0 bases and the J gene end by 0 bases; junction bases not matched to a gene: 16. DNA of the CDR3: TGTGCCAGCAGCTTAGCGGCTATTTCTAGCGGGGTCTCAAAAAGCACAGATACGCAGTATTTT. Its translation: CASSLAAISSGVSKSTDTQYF.

The CDR3 spells CASSQSNGTGNYGYTF. CDR3 in DNA: TGTGCCAGCAGCCAATCGAACGGGACAGGGAACTATGGCTACACCTTC. The rearrangement uses TRBV11-1 and TRBJ1-2; 9 positions match TRBD1. Germline V lookup: CDR1 SGHAT, CDR2 FQDESV (reference sequence). This CDR3 has 16 amino acids. J gave up 2 bases and V 5 bases, and 9 bases lay outside the gene matches.

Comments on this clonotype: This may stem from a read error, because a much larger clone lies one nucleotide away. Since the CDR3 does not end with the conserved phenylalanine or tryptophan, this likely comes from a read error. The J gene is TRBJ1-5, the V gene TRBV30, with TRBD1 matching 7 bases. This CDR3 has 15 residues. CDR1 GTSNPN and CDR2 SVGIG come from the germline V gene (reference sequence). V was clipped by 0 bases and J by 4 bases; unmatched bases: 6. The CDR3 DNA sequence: TGTGCCTGGAGTGTACAAAGACAGGGAAATCAGCCCCAGCATCTT. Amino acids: CAWSVQRQGNQPQHL.